The clone carrying this T cell receptor beta chain was recorded a few times. Its antigen is not known. Each single cDNA molecule received a unique molecular identifier. TCRdb re-analysed the 5' RACE reads in MiXCR, keeping a single row per CDR3 protein. The sample holds tens of thousands of distinct CDR3 sequences, 10% to 15% seen once. The sample originates from a study of early T cells in non-severe SARS-CoV-2 infection. Study-level information: Sequencing used unsorted whole-blood bulk RNA, so chains lack pairing. Overall study findings and caveats: Sequences matched to VDJdb favored anti-spike CD8 responses, while private and CD4 specificities were missed.

V was shortened by 2 bases and J by 11 bases, with 9 bases between the two germline ends. CDR1 and CDR2 (germline): LGHDT, YNNKEL (reference sequence). The CDR3 totals 12 residues. This receptor was taken from an adult who was a healthcare worker with PCR-confirmed SARS-CoV-2 infection or an uninfected control (not recorded which). The material sequenced was whole blood. The genes are TRBV3-1 and TRBJ1-4, with D possibly being TRBD1 (5 bases). The DNA for the CDR3 is TGTGCCAGCAGCCAACAGGGAGGGAAACTGTTTTTT. It codes for CASSQQGGKLFF.